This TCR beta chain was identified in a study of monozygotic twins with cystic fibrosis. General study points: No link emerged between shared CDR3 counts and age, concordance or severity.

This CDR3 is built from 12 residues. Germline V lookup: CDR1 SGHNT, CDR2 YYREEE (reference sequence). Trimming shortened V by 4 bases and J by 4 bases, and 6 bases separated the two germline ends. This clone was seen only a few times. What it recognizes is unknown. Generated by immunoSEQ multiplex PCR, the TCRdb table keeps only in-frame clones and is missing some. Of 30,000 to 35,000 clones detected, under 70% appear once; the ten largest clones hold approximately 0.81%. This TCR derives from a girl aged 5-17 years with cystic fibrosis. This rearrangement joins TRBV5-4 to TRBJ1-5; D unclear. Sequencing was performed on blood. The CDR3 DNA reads TGTGCCAGCAGCATCCAAAATCAGCCCCAGCATTTT. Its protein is CASSIQNQPQHF.